This TCR beta chain was documented in a study of T cell repertoires in cytomegalovirus infection. Study-wide context: Public TCR beta signatures indicated both CMV infection and matching HLA type. Study-level points and caveats: Dominant in the ex vivo response were TCR beta clonotypes restricted by HLA-C and specific for CMV.

TCRdb re-analysed the reads in MiXCR, keeping a single row per CDR3 protein. This sample carries 250,000 or so distinct CDR3 sequences, 9% to 15% of them seen once, and the ten largest clones take approximately 1.6%. This clonotype was counted between two and nine times. No antigen is known for it. Per the germline V gene, CDR1 is LNHDA and CDR2 is SQIVND (reference sequence). V was shortened by 5 bases and J by 2 bases, with 9 bases between the two germline ends. The CDR3 length is 13 residues. V usage is TRBV19 and J usage is TRBJ2-5; a possible D gene is TRBD2 (5 bases). The sample comprised PBMCs. The source of this sequence is a human donor in good health (CMV status not recorded). Some clones in this sample may be carry-over from other donors' samples. The CDR3 DNA follows: TGTGCCAGTAGTTACACGGGACAAGAGACCCAGTACTTC. It yields the protein CASSYTGQETQYF.